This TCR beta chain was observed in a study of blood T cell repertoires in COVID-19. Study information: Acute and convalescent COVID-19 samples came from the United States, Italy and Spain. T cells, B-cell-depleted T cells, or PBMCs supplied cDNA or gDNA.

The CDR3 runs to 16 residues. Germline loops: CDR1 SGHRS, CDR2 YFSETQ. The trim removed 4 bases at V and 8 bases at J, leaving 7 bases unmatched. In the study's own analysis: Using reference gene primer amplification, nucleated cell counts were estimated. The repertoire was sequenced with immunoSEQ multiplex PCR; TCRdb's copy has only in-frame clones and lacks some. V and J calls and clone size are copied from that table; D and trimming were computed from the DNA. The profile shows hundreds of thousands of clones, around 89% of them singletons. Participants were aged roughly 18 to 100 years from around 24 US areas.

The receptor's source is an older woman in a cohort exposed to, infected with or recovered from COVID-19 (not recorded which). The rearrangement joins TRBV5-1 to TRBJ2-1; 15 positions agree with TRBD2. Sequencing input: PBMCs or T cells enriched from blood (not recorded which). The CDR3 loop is CASSPGTSGRMHEQFF. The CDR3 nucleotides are TGCGCCAGCAGCCCCGGGACTAGCGGGAGGATGCATGAGCAGTTCTTC.